The subject of this entry is one T cell receptor (beta chain). Antigen: not known. The sample originates from a study of vaccination effects on CD4 cells after COVID-19. The germline V gene encodes CDR1 SGHRS and CDR2 YFSETQ. The CDR3 contains 13 residues. Trimming removed 2 bases from V and 2 bases from J, with 8 bases in between. General observations from the study: Pronounced clonal contraction occurred in clones induced by infection and by vaccine late after vaccination. The vaccine-induced clones of healthy vaccinees included only 1 of 255 that cross-reacted with common cold coronaviruses.

Viral peptide pools were used in the ViraFEST assay to expand antigen-specific CD4+ T cells, and sequencing came afterward. Culturing for about 10 days preceded CD4+ T cell isolation. Vaccinated participants had no history of SARS-CoV-2 infection and tested negative for nucleocapsid antibodies. Replacing half the medium with IL-2 medium was done on days 3 and 7. Assay: immunoSEQ multiplex PCR; the TCRdb copy retains only in-frame clones and omits some. This table has 20,000 to 25,000 clones, approximately 74% appearing once. Sample: CD4+ T cells from PBMCs cultured with SARS-CoV-2 spike peptides, taken before COVID-19 vaccination. The chain uses TRBV5-1 and TRBJ2-7; no firm D call. The clonotype comes from a human donor who received a COVID-19 vaccine. The CDR3: CASSFRQTYEQYF. As DNA, the CDR3 is TGCGCCAGCAGCTTTAGGCAGACCTACGAGCAGTACTTC.